The next 8 T cell receptor beta chains were all read from a single sample in a study of B cell selection in AIRE deficiency. The data were produced by immunoSEQ multiplex PCR, yet TCRdb's version contains in-frame clones alone and is incomplete. Of 20,000 to 25,000 clones detected, 80% to 95% appear once; the ten largest clones hold roughly 1.3%. The regulatory T cell sort gate was CD4+CD25hiCD127low/negative. Material: CD4+CD25+ Tregs sorted from PBMCs. The receptors were sampled from a human donor in good health.

The chain employs TRBV6-6 and TRBJ2-6, with D hard to call. Per germline, CDR1 MNHNY and CDR2 SVGAGI (reference sequence). Trimming took off 6 bases at V and 0 bases at J, with 9 bases between the two ends. CDR3 length: 15 residues. This CDR3 reads CASRRRSSGANVLTF. CDR3 nucleotide sequence: TGTGCCAGCAGACGGAGAAGCTCTGGGGCCAACGTCCTGACTTTC.

J is TRBJ2-7 and V is TRBV6-5, with TRBD1 as a possible D gene (6 bases). Germline CDR1 is MNHEY and CDR2 is SVGAGI. V was trimmed by 5 bases and J by 7 bases, leaving 15 bases between them. The CDR3 contains 13 residues. CDR3: CASSRLTGPEQYF. The CDR3 DNA reads TGTGCCAGCAGTCGCCTCACAGGGCCGGAGCAGTACTTC.

The chain employs TRBV5-1 and TRBJ2-6; the D gene is possibly TRBD2 (6 bases). CDR1 SGHRS and CDR2 YFSETQ come from the germline V gene. Trimming removed 4 bases from V and 0 bases from J, with 23 bases in between. This CDR3 comprises 20 residues. The DNA of the CDR3 is TGCGCCAGCAGCCCTCAGGATTCGGGACTCATAACCTCTGGGGCCAACGTCCTGACTTTC. It translates to CASSPQDSGLITSGANVLTF.

V and J are TRBV4-1 and TRBJ2-1; possibly TRBD1 for D (5 bases). Germline CDR1 reads MGHRA; CDR2 reads YSYEKL. The CDR3 is made up of 14 amino acids. Trimming stripped 0 bases from V and 5 bases from J, with 8 bases between. The CDR3 DNA reads TGCGCCAGCAGCCAAGAGCAGGGTAACAATGAGCAGTTCTTC. Its translation: CASSQEQGNNEQFF.

The table lists this clone with a count of one. This sequence joins TRBV5-4 and TRBJ1-2, with D possibly matching TRBD1 (5 bases). The length of the CDR3 is 14 residues. CDR1 and CDR2 (germline): SGHNT, YYREEE (reference sequence). Trimming left V 4 bases short and J 4 bases short, with 14 bases between. CDR3 coding DNA: TGTGCCAGCAGCCTCGGGACGGTGGTCTATGGCTACACCTTC. It translates to CASSLGTVVYGYTF.

This clone has only one observation. The chain joins TRBV19 to TRBJ1-5; D might be TRBD1 (5 bases). Germline loops: CDR1 LNHDA, CDR2 SQIVND (reference sequence). V was pared by 7 bases and J by 7 bases, with 14 bases between. The CDR3 runs 13 residues. The CDR3 loop reads CASTGQSGQPQHF. The CDR3, as DNA: TGTGCCAGTACAGGGCAATCGGGCCAGCCCCAGCATTTT.

This sequence joins TRBV10-2 and TRBJ2-3; 8 positions agree with TRBD1. After removal of 6 bases from V and 6 bases from J, the junction contained 8 bases not matched to a gene. The germline V gene has CDR1 WSHSY and CDR2 SAAADI. There are 14 residues in the CDR3. The CDR3: CASRGTGWGDTQYF. The CDR3, as DNA: TGCGCCAGCAGGGGGACAGGTTGGGGGGATACGCAGTATTTT.

In this sample, this clone turned up a few times. The DNA for the CDR3 is TGCGCCAGCAGTATGAGTGGGGCTGAAGATACGCAGTATTTT. This codes for CASSMSGAEDTQYF. The gene calls are TRBV5-1 and TRBJ2-3, with a tentative D call TRBD1 (5 bases). Trimming cost V 5 bases and J 5 bases, with 15 bases left between them. Germline V gives CDR1 SGHRS, CDR2 YFSETQ. This CDR3 has 14 residues.